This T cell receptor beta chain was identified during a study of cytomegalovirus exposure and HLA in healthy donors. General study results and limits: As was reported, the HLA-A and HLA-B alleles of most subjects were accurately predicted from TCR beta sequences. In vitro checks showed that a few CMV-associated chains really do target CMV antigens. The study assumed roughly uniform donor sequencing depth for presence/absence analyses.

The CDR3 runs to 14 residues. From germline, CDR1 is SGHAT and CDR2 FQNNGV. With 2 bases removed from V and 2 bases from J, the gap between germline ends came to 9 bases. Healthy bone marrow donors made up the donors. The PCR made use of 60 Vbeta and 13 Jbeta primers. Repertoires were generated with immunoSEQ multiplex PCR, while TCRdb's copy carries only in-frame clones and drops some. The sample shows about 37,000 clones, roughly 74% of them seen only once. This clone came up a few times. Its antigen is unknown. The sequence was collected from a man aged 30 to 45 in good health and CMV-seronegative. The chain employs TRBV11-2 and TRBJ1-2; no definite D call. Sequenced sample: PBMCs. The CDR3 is CASSLNEVNYGYTF. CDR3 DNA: TGTGCCAGCAGCTTAAATGAGGTGAACTATGGCTACACCTTC.